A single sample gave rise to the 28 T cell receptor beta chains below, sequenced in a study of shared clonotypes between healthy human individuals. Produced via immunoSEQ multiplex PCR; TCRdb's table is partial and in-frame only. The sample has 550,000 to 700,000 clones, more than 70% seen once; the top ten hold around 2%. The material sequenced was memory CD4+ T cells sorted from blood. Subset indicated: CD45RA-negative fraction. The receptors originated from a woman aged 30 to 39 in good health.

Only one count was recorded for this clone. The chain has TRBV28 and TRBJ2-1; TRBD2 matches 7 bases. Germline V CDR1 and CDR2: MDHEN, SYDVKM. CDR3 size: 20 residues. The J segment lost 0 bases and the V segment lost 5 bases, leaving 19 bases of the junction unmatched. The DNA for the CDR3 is TGTGCCAGCAGTCCCATATATATGCCGCTTAGCGGGCTCTCCTACAATGAGCAGTTCTTC. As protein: CASSPIYMPLSGLSYNEQFF.

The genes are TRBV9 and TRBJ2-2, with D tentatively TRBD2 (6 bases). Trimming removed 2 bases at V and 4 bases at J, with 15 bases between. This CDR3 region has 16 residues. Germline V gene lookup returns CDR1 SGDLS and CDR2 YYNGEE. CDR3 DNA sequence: TGTGCCAGCAGCGTTTCCACTAGCCCCGTCACCGGGGAGCTGTTTTTT. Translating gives CASSVSTSPVTGELFF. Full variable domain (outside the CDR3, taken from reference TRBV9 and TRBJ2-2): DSGVTQTPKHLITATGQRVTLRCSPRSGDLSVYWYQQSLDQGLQFLIQYYNGEERAKGNILERFSAQQFPDLHSELNLSSLELGDSALYFCASSVSTSPVTGELFFGEGSRLTVL.

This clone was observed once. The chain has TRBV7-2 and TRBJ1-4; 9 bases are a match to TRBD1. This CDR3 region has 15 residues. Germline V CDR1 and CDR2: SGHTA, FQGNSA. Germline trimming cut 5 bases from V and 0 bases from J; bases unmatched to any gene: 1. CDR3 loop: CASSRQGATNEKLFF. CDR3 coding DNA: TGTGCCAGCAGCCGACAGGGGGCAACTAATGAAAAACTGTTTTTT. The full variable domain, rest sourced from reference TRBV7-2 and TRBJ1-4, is GAGVSQSPSNKVTEKGKDVELRCDPISGHTALYWYRQSLGQGLEFLIYFQGNSAPDKSGLPSDRFSAERTGGSVSTLTIQRTQQEDSAVYLCASSRQGATNEKLFFGSGTQLSVL.

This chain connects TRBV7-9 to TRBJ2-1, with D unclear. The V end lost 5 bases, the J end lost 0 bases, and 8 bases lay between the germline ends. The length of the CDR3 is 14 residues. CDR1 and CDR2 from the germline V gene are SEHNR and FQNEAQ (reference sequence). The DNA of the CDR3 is TGTGCCAGCAGCGGGATGAGCTCCTACAATGAGCAGTTCTTC. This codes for CASSGMSSYNEQFF.

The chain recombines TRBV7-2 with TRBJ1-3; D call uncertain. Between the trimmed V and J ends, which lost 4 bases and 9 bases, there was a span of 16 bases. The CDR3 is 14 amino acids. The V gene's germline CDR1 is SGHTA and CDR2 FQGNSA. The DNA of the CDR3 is TGTGCCAGCAGCTCGAAGGGAACGATCGGCACCATATATTTT. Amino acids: CASSSKGTIGTIYF.

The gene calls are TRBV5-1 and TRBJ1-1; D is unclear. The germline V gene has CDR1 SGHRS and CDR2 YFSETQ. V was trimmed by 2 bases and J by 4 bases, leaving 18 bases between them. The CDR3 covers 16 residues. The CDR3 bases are TGCGCCAGCAGCTTTAGGTCAACAAGTACGAGCACTGAAGCTTTCTTT. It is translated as CASSFRSTSTSTEAFF.

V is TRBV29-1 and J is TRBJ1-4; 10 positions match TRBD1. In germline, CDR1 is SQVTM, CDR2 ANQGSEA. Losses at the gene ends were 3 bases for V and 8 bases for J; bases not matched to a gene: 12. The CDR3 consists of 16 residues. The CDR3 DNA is TGCAGCGTTGATCTGGGACAGGGGCCTGGTTGGGAAAAACTGTTTTTT. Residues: CSVDLGQGPGWEKLFF.

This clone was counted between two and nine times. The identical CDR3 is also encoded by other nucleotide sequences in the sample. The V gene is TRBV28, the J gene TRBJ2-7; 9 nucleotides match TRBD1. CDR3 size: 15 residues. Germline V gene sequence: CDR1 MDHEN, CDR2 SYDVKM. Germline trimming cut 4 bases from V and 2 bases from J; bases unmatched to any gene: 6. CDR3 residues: CASSSTGGGTYEQYF. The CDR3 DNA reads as TGTGCCAGCAGTTCGACAGGGGGGGGAACCTACGAGCAGTACTTC.

The CDR3 DNA sequence: TGTGCCAGCAAAAAGATCAGGGGAAACACCGGGGAGCTGTTTTTT. Protein product: CASKKIRGNTGELFF. The chain has TRBV27 and TRBJ2-2, with D perhaps TRBD1 (6 bases). Germline loops: CDR1 MNHEY, CDR2 SMNVEV (reference sequence). The CDR3 runs 15 residues. V was pared by 7 bases and J by 2 bases, with 14 bases between.

CDR3 sequence (DNA): TGTGCCAGCAGTCCCGGGACAGGGGTCGGGTCTAACTATGGCTACACCTTC. Protein: CASSPGTGVGSNYGYTF. The genes are TRBV6-4 and TRBJ1-2, with 10 nucleotides matching TRBD1. The V gene end was trimmed by 5 bases and the J gene end by 0 bases; junction bases not matched to a gene: 9. Germline V CDR1 and CDR2: MRHNA, SNTAGT. The CDR3 is 17 amino acids.

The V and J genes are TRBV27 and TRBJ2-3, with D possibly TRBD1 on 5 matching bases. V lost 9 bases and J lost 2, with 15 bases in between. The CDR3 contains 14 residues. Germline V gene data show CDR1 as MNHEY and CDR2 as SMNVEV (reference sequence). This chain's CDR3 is CASAKGLDTDTQYF. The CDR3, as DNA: TGTGCCAGTGCTAAGGGGTTGGACACAGATACGCAGTATTTT.

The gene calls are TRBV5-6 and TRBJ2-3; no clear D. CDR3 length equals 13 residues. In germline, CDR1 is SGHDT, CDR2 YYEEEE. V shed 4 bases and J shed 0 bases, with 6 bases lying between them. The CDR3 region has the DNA TGTGCCAGCAGCACGGAAAGCACAGATACGCAGTATTTT. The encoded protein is CASSTESTDTQYF.

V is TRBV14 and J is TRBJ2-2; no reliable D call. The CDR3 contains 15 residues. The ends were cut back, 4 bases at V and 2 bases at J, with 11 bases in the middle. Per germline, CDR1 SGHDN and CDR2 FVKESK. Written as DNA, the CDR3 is TGTGCCAGCAGCCCCTTAAACGGAAACACCGGGGAGCTGTTTTTT. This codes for CASSPLNGNTGELFF.

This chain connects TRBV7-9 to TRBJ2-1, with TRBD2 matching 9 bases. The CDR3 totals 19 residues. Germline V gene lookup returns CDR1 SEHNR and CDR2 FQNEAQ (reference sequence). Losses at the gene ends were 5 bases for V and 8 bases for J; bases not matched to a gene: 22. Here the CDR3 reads CASSITLGRAGGIGDEQFF. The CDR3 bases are TGTGCCAGCAGCATTACCCTAGGAAGAGCGGGGGGAATCGGTGATGAGCAGTTCTTC.

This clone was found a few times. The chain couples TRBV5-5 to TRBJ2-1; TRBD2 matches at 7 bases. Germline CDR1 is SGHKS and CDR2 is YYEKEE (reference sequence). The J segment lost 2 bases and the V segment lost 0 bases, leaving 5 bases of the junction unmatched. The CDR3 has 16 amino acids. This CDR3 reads CASSLVVAGPYNEQFF. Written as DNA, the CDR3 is TGTGCCAGCAGCTTGGTAGTAGCGGGCCCCTACAATGAGCAGTTCTTC.

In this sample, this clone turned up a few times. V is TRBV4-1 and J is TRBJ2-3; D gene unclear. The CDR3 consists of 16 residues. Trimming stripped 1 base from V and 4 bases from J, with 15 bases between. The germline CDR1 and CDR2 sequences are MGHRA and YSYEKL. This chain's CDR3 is CASSQGSSHFADTQYF. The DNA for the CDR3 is TGCGCCAGCAGCCAAGGTTCTAGTCACTTCGCAGATACGCAGTATTTT.

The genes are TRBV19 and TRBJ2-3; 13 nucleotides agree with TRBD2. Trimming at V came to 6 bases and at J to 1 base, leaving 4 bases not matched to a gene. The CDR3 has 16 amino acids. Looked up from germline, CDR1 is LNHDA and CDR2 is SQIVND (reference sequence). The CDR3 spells CASSGLAGEGTDTQYF. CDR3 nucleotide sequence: TGTGCCAGTAGCGGACTAGCGGGAGAGGGCACAGATACGCAGTATTTT.

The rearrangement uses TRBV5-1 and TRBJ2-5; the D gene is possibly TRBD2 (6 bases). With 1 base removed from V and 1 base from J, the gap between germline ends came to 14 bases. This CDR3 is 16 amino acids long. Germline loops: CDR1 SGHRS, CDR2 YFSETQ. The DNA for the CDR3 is TGCGCCAGCAGCTTGTCAGGACTAACCTCCCAAGAGACCCAGTACTTC. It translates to CASSLSGLTSQETQYF.

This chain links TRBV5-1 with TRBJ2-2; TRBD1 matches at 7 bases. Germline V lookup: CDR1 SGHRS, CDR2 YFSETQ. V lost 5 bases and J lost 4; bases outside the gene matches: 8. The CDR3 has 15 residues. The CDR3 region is CASRPPGQFTGELFF. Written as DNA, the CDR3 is TGCGCCAGCAGACCACCGGGACAGTTCACCGGGGAGCTGTTTTTT.

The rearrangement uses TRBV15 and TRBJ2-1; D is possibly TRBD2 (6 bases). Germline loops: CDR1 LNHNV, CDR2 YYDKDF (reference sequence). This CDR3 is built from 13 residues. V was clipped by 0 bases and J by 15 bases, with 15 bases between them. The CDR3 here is CATSRDMGGIVFF. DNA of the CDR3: TGTGCCACCAGCAGAGATATGGGCGGGATCGTGTTCTTC.

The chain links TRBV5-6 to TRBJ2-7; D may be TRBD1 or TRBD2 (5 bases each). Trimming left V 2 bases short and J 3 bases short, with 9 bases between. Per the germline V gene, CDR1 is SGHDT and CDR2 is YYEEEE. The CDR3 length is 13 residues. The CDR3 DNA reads TGTGCCAGCAGCTTCGGGACGGACTACGAGCAGTACTTC. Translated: CASSFGTDYEQYF.

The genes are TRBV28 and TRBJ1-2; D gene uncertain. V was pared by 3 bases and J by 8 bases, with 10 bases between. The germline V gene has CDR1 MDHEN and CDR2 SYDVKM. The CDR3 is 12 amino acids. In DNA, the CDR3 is TGTGCCAGCAGTTTTATGGCTAACGGCTACACCTTC. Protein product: CASSFMANGYTF.

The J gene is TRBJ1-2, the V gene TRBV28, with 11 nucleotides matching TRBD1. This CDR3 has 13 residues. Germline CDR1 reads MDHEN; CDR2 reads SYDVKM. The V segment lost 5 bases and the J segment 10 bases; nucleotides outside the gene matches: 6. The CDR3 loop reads CASSKGGQGVYTF. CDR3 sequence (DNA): TGTGCCAGCAGTAAGGGGGGACAGGGGGTCTACACCTTC.

CDR3 region: CASTRRTSVPGEQYF. DNA for the CDR3: TGTGCCAGCACTAGGCGGACCTCGGTTCCGGGCGAGCAGTACTTC. This chain connects TRBV2 to TRBJ2-7; no reliable D call. This CDR3 region has 15 residues. Trimming took off 7 bases at V and 6 bases at J, with 22 bases between the two ends. Germline V gene data show CDR1 as SNHLY and CDR2 as FYNNEI.

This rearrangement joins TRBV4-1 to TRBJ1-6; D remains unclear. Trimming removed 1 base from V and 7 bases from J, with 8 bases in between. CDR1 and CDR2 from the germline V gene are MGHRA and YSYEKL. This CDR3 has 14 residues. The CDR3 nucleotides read TGCGCCAGCAGCCAAGTTAAGAAGAATTCACCCCTCCACTTT. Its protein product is CASSQVKKNSPLHF.

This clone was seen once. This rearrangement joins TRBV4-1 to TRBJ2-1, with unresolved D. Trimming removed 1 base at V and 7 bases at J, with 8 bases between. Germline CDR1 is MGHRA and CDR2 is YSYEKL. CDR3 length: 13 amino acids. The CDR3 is CASSQARENEQFF. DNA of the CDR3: TGCGCCAGCAGCCAAGCGAGAGAAAATGAGCAGTTCTTC.

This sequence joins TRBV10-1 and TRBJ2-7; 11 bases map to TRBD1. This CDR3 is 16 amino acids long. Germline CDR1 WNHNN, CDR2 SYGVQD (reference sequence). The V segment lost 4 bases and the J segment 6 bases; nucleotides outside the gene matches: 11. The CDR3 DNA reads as TGCGCCAGCAGTGTGCCCCCGGGACAGGGGGTGCTCGAGCAGTACTTC. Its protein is CASSVPPGQGVLEQYF.

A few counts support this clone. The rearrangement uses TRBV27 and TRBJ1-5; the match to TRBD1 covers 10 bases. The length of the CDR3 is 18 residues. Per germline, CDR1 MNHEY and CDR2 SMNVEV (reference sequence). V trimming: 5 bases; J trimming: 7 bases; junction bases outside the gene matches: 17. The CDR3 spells CASSPTPSGQGIGQPQHF. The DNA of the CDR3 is TGTGCCAGCAGTCCCACACCATCGGGACAGGGGATCGGACAGCCCCAGCATTTT.